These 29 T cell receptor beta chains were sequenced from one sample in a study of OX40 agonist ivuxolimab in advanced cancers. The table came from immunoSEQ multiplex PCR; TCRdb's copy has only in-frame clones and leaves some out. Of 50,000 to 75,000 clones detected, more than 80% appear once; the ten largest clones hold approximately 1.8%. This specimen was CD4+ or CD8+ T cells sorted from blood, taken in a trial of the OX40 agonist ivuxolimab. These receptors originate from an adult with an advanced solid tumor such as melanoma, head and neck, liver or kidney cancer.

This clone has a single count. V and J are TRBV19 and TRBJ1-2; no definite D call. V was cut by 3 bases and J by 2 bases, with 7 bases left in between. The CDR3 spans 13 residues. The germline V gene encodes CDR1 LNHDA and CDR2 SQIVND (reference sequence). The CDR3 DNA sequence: TGTGCCAGTAGTATTGACCGAAACTATGGCTACACCTTC. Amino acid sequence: CASSIDRNYGYTF.

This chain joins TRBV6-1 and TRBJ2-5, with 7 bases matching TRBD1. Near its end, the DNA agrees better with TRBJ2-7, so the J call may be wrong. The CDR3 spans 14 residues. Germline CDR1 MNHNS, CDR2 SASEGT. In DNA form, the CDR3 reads TGTGCCAGCGTCTTGGACAGGCCTTCCTACGAGCAGTACTTC. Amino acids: CASVLDRPSYEQYF.

The CDR3 spells CASSPQVGSIGYTF. CDR3 sequence (DNA): TGTGCCAGCAGCCCACAGGTCGGTTCTATTGGCTACACCTTC. This chain connects TRBV25-1 to TRBJ1-2; a possible D gene is TRBD1 (5 bases). Germline CDR1 MGHDK, CDR2 SYGVNS. The CDR3 contains 14 residues. V was shortened by 6 bases and J by 7 bases, with 18 bases between the two germline ends.

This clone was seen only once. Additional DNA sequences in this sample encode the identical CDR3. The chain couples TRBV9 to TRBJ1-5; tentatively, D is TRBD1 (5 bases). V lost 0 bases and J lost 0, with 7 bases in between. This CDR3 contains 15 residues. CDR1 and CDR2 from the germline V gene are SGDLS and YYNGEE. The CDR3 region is CASSVAGGSNQPQHF. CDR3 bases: TGTGCCAGCAGCGTAGCGGGGGGTAGCAATCAGCCCCAGCATTTT. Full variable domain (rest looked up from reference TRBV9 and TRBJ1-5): DSGVTQTPKHLITATGQRVTLRCSPRSGDLSVYWYQQSLDQGLQFLIQYYNGEERAKGNILERFSAQQFPDLHSELNLSSLELGDSALYFCASSVAGGSNQPQHFGDGTRLSIL.

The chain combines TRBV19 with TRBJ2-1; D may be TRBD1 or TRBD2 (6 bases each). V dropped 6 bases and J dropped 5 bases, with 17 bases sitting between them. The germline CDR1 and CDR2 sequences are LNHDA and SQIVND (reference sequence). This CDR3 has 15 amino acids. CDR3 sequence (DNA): TGTGCCAGTAGAGGAGGGGGTCTAGATGACAATGAGCAGTTCTTC. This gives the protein CASRGGGLDDNEQFF.

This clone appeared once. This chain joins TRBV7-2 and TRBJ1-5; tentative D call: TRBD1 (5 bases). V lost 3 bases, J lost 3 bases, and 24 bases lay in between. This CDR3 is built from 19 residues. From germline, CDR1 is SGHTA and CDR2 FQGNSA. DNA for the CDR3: TGTGCCAGCAGCTTTTTAGGGGTAGCTGGAGGACTTGCCAATCAGCCCCAGCATTTT. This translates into CASSFLGVAGGLANQPQHF.

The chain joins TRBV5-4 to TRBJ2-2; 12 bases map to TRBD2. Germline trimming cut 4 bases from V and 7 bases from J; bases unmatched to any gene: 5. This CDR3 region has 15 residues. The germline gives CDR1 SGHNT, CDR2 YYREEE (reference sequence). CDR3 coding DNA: TGTGCCAGCAGCATCAGACTAGCGGGAGACGGGGAGCTGTTTTTT. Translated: CASSIRLAGDGELFF.

The CDR3 DNA reads TGTGCCAGCAGTGAGGCCAAATCCCTTCTTAGCACAGATACGCAGTATTTT. Translated, it gives CASSEAKSLLSTDTQYF. The rearrangement uses TRBV6-1 and TRBJ2-3; the D is unclear. This CDR3 comprises 17 residues. In germline, CDR1 is MNHNS, CDR2 SASEGT. Trimming took 3 bases from V and 0 from J, leaving 16 bases between them.

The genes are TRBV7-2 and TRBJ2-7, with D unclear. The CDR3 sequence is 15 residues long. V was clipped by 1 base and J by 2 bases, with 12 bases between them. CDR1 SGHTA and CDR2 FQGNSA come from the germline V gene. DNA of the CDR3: TGTGCCAGCAGCTTAGGTCTTGGCCTAACCTACGAGCAGTACTTC. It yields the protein CASSLGLGLTYEQYF. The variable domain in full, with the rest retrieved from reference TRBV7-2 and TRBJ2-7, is GAGVSQSPSNKVTEKGKDVELRCDPISGHTALYWYRQSLGQGLEFLIYFQGNSAPDKSGLPSDRFSAERTGGSVSTLTIQRTQQEDSAVYLCASSLGLGLTYEQYFGPGTRLTVT.

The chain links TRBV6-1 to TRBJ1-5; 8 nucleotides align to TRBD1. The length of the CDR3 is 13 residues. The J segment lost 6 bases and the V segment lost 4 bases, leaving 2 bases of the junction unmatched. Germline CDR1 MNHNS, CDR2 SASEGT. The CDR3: CASSGQGRQPQHF. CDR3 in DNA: TGTGCCAGCAGTGGACAGGGGCGTCAGCCCCAGCATTTT.

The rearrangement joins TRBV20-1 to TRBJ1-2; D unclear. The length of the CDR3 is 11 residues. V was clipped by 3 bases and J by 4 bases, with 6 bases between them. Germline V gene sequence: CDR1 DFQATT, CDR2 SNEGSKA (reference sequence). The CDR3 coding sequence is TGCAGTGCTAGGTCGGCCTATGGCTACACCTTC. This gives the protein CSARSAYGYTF.

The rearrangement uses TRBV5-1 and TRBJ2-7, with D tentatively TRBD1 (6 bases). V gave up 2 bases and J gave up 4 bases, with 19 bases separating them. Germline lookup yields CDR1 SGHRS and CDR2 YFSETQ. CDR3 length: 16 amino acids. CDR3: CASSLLSPTGMYEQYF. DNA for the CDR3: TGCGCCAGCAGCTTATTATCACCGACAGGAATGTACGAGCAGTACTTC.

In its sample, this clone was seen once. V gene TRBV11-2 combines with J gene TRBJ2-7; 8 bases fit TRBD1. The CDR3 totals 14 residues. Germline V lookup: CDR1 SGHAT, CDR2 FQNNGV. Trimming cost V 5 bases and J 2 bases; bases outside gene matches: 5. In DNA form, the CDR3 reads TGTGCCAGCAGCCTCGGACAGGGAGCCTACGAGCAGTACTTC. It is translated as CASSLGQGAYEQYF.

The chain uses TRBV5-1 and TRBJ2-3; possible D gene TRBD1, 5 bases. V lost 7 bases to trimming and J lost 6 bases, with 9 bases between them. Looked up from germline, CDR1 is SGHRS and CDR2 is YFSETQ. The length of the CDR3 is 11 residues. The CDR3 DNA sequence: TGCGCCAGCCGGACAACCGATACGCAGTATTTT. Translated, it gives CASRTTDTQYF.

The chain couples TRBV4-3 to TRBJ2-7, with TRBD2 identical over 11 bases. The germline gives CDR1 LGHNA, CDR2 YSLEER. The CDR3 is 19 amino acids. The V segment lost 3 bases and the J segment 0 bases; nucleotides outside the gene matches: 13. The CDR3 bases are TGCGCCAGCAGCCACGCGGTACCTAGCGGGAGGCAGAGCTCCTACGAGCAGTACTTC. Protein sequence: CASSHAVPSGRQSSYEQYF.

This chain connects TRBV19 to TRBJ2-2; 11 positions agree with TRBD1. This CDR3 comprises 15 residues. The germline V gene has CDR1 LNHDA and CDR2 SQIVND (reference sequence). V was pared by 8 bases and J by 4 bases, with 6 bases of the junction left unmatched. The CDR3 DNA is TGTGCCAGTCATCGAGGGACAGGGGGCACCGGGGAGCTGTTTTTT. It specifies CASHRGTGGTGELFF.

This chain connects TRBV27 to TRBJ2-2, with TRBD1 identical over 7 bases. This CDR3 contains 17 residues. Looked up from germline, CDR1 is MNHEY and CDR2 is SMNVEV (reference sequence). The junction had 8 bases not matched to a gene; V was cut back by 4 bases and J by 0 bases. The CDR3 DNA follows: TGTGCCAGCAGTTGGGACAGCTTCCCCGCGAACACCGGGGAGCTGTTTTTT. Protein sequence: CASSWDSFPANTGELFF.

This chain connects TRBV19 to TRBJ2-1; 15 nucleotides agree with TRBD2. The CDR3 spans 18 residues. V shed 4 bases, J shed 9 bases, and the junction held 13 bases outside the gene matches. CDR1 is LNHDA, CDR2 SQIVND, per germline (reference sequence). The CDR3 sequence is CASSKGLAGGPRYGEQFF. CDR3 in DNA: TGTGCCAGTAGTAAAGGACTAGCGGGAGGGCCAAGGTACGGTGAGCAGTTCTTC.

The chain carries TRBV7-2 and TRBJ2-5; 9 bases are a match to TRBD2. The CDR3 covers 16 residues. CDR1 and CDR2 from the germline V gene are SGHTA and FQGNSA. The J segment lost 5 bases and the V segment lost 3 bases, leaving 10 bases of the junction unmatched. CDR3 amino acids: CASSFPLPSGMETQYF. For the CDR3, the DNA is TGTGCCAGCAGCTTTCCCCTCCCTAGCGGGATGGAGACCCAGTACTTC. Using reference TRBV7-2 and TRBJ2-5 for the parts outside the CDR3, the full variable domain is GAGVSQSPSNKVTEKGKDVELRCDPISGHTALYWYRQSLGQGLEFLIYFQGNSAPDKSGLPSDRFSAERTGGSVSTLTIQRTQQEDSAVYLCASSFPLPSGMETQYFGPGTRLLVL.

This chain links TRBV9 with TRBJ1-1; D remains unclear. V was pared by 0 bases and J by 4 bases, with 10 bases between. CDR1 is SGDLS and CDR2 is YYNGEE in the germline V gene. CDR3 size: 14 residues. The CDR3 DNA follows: TGTGCCAGCAGCGTAGGACCGGAGGGCACTGAAGCTTTCTTT. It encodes CASSVGPEGTEAFF.

The CDR3: CASRKGVAEEKLFF. CDR3 bases: TGTGCCAGCAGAAAAGGGGTTGCCGAGGAAAAACTGTTTTTT. The rearrangement uses TRBV6-1 and TRBJ1-4, with D perhaps TRBD1 (5 bases). This CDR3 has 14 residues. V dropped 6 bases and J dropped 8 bases, with 16 bases sitting between them. In germline, CDR1 is MNHNS, CDR2 SASEGT.

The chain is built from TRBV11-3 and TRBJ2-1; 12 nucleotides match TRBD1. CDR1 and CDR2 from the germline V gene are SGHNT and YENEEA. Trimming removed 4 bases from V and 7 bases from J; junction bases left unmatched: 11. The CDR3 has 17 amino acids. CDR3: CASSSGQGQGAENEQFF. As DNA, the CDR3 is TGTGCCAGCAGCTCGGGCCAGGGACAGGGGGCGGAAAATGAGCAGTTCTTC.

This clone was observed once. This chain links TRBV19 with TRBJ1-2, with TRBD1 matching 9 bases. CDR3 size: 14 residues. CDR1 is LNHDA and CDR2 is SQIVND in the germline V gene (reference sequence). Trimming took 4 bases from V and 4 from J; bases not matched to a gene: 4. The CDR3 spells CASSKGDRVYGYTF. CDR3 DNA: TGTGCCAGTAGTAAAGGGGACAGGGTCTATGGCTACACCTTC.

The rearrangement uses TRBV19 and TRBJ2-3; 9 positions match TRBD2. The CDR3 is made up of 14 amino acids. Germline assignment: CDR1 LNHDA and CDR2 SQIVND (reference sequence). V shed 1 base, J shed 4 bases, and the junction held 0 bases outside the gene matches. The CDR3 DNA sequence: TGTGCCAGTAGTATAGGACTAGCGGCAGATACGCAGTATTTT. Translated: CASSIGLAADTQYF.

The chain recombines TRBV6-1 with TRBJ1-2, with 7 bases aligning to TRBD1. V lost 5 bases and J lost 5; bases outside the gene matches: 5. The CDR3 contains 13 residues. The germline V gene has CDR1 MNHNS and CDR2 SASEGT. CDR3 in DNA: TGTGCCAGCAGTTTTGACAGGGAATATGGCTACACCTTC. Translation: CASSFDREYGYTF.

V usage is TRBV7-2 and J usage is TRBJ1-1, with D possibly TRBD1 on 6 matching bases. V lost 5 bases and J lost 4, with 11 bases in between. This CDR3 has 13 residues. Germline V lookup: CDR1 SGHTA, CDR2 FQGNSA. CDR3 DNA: TGTGCCAGCAGCCCCGGGGGGCCCACTGAAGCTTTCTTT. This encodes CASSPGGPTEAFF.

Written as DNA, the CDR3 is TGTGCCAGCAGCCAAGATTTAGGGGGCGGAATCTACGAGCAGTACTTC. Translating it yields CASSQDLGGGIYEQYF. The chain is built from TRBV14 and TRBJ2-7; 7 nucleotides line up with TRBD1. There are 16 residues in the CDR3. Germline CDR1 reads SGHDN; CDR2 reads FVKESK. With V trimmed by 0 bases and J by 3 bases, 8 bases remained unmatched.

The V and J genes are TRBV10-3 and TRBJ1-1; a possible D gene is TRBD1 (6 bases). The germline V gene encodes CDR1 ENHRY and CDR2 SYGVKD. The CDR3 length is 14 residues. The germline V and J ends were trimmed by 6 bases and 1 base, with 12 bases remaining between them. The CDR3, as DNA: TGTGCCATCAGCTCTCAGGGGACGAACACTGAAGCTTTCTTT. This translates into CAISSQGTNTEAFF.

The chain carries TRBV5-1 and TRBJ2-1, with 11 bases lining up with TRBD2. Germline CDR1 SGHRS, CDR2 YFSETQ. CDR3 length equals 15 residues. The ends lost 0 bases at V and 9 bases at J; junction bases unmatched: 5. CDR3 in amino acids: CASSLVAGGPGEQFF. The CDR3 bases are TGCGCCAGCAGCTTGGTAGCGGGGGGGCCGGGTGAGCAGTTCTTC. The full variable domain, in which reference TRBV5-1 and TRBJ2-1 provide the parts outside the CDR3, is KAGVTQTPRYLIKTRGQQVTLSCSPISGHRSVSWYQQTPGQGLQFLFEYFSETQRNKGNFPGRFSGRQFSNSRSEMNVSTLELGDSALYLCASSLVAGGPGEQFFGPGTRLTVL.